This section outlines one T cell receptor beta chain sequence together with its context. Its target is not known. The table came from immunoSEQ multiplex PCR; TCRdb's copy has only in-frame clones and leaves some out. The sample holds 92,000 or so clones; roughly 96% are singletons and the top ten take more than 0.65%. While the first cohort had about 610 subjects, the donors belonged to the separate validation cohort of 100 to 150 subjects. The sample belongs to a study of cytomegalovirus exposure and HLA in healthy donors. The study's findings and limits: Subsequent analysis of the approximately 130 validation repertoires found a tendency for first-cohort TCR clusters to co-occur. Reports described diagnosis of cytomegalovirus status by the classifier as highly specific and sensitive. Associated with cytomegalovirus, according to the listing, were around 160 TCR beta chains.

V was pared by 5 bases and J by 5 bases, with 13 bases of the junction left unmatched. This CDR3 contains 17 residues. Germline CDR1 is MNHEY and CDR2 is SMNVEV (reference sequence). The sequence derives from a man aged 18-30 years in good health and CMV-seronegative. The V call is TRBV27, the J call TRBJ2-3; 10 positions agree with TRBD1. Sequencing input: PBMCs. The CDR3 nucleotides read TGTGCCAGCAGTGTCACCTCCGGGACAGGGGTGGTAGATACGCAGTATTTT. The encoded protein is CASSVTSGTGVVDTQYF.